This is a list of T cell receptor beta chains from one sample in a study of blood T cell repertoires in COVID-19. TCRdb's copy holds only in-frame clones and misses some; the assay was immunoSEQ multiplex PCR. The sample holds about 73,000 clones; about 74% are singletons and the top ten take about 2.1%. The sample consisted of peripheral blood. Receptors originate from a man aged 65-85 years with COVID-19, enrolled during active disease. Both conserved end residues are part of each CDR3. The D gene is left open where the match is weak. Only part of the rows carry a size: once, few, many, or a class if the clone is expanded.

v_gene	d_gene	j_gene	abundance	CDR3nt	CDR3aa
TRBV29-1	TRBD1	TRBJ2-5	.	TGCAGCGTTGAAGTAACGCAGGGGGCAGGGGAGACCCAGTACTTC	CSVEVTQGAGETQYF
TRBV7-2	.	TRBJ2-7	.	TGTGCCAGCAACTCCCAAGCGTGGGTAGGCGAGCAGTACTTC	CASNSQAWVGEQYF
TRBV24-1	TRBD2	TRBJ2-3	.	TGTGCCACGGCCGGGACTAGAAGCACAGATACGCAGTATTTT	CATAGTRSTDTQYF
TRBV28	.	TRBJ1-5	once	TGTGCCAGCAGTTTAGGGCACAATCAGCCCCAGCATTTT	CASSLGHNQPQHF
TRBV3-1/TRBV3-2	TRBD1	TRBJ1-2	.	TGTGCCAGCAGCCAAGCCGGGACAGGGAAGGCGAACACCTTC	CASSQAGTGKANTF
TRBV19	.	TRBJ1-1	.	TGTGCCAGTAGTACGATATTCGGGGGGCATTCGAACACTGAAGCTTTCTTT	CASSTIFGGHSNTEAFF
TRBV12-1	.	TRBJ2-2	.	TGTGCCAGCGCTAGACTCCGGGACAGGGGCCTTGGGGGACACCGGGGAGCTGTTTTT	CASARLRDRGLGGHRGAVF
TRBV3-1/TRBV3-2	.	TRBJ2-1	.	TGTGCCAGCAGCATCGGGCCGGGGAATGAGCAGTTCTTC	CASSIGPGNEQFF
TRBV7-2	TRBD2	TRBJ2-1	.	TGTGCCAGCAGTATATGGGGAGGGTCCCACAATGAGCAGTTCTTC	CASSIWGGSHNEQFF
TRBV3-1/TRBV3-2	.	TRBJ2-2	.	TGTGCCAGCAGCCAAACCCCCGGGAGTTTAACCGGGGAGCTGTTTTTT	CASSQTPGSLTGELFF
TRBV5-1	TRBD2	TRBJ2-1	.	TGCGCCAGCAGCTTGCTCACGGGACTAGCCAACAATGAGCAGTTCTTC	CASSLLTGLANNEQFF
TRBV3-1/TRBV3-2	.	TRBJ1-2	medium-sized	TGTGCCAGCAGCCTCTATATTGGTACGGGCTACACCTTC	CASSLYIGTGYTF
TRBV4-1	.	TRBJ1-5	few	TGCGCCAGCAGCCAAGGACAGAACAATCAGCCCCAGCATTTT	CASSQGQNNQPQHF
TRBV7-6	TRBD2	TRBJ2-3	.	TGTGCCAGCAGCCCACGGACTAGCGGGTTCACAGATACGCAGTATTTT	CASSPRTSGFTDTQYF
TRBV10-3	TRBD1	TRBJ1-1	.	TGTGCCATCAACCTTGACAGGGACACTGAAGCTTTCTTT	CAINLDRDTEAFF
TRBV2	TRBD2	TRBJ2-2	.	TGTGCCAGCAGTGTAGCGGGAGTCACCAACACCGGGGAGCTGTTTTTT	CASSVAGVTNTGELFF
TRBV18	.	TRBJ2-7	.	TGTGCCAGCTCACCACCGCAGGGGGGTAGGTACGAGCAGTACTTC	CASSPPQGGRYEQYF
TRBV24-1	TRBD2	TRBJ2-1	.	TGTGCCACCAGTGCCAGACTAGCCTCCGCTTTAAATGAGCAGTTCTTC	CATSARLASALNEQFF
TRBV27	.	TRBJ1-4	.	TGTGCCAGCAGTCAGGAAAAGAATGAAAAACTGTTTTTT	CASSQEKNEKLFF
TRBV4-2	.	TRBJ2-2	.	TGTGCCAGCAGCCCCCGGGCCGGGGAGCTGTTTTTT	CASSPRAGELFF
TRBV9	.	TRBJ2-7	.	TGTGCCAGCAGCGTAGCTTTCAGGGAGGTGTCCGAGCAGTACTTC	CASSVAFREVSEQYF
TRBV15	TRBD1	TRBJ2-7	few	TGTGCCATCTCCAGGGACAGGGGTCGGGAGCAGTACTTC	CAISRDRGREQYF